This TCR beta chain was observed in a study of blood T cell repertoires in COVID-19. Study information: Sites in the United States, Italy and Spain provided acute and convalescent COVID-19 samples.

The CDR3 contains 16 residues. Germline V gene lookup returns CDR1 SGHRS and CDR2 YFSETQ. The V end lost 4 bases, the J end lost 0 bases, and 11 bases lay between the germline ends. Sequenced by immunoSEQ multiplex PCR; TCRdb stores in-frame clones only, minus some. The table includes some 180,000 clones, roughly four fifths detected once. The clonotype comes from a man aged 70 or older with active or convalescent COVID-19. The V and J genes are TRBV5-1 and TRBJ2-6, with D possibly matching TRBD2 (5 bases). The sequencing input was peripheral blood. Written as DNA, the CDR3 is TGCGCCAGCAGCGTGGACGGGGACTCTGGGGCCAACGTCCTGACTTTC. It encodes CASSVDGDSGANVLTF.